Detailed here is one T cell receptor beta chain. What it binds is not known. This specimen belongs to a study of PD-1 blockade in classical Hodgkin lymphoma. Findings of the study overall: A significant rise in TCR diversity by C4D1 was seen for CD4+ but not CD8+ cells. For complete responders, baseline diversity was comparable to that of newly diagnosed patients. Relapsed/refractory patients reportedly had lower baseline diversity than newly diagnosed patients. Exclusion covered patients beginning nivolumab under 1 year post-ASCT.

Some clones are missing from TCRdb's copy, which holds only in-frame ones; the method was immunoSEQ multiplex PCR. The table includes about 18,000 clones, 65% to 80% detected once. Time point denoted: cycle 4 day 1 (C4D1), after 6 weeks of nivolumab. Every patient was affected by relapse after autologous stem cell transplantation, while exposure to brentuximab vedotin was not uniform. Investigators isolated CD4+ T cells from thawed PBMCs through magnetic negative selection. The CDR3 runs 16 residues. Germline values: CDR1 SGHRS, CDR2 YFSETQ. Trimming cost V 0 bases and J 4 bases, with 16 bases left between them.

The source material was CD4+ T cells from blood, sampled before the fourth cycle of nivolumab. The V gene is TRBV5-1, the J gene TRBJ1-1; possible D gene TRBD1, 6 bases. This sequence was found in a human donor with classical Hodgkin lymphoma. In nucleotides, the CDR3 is TGCGCCAGCAGCTTGGGTCAAACAGGGTATGCCACTGAAGCTTTCTTT. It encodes CASSLGQTGYATEAFF.